Listed here are 14 T cell receptor beta chains from one sample, sequenced in a study of radiation and T cells in renal cell carcinoma. Measured with immunoSEQ multiplex PCR; TCRdb has only the in-frame clones, and not every one. The sample shows around 170,000 clones, about nine tenths of them seen only once. Time point reported: blood 4 weeks post-SBRT, at nephrectomy. Treatment described: 15 Gy SBRT to primary tumor, nephrectomy 4 weeks later. The sequenced sample was blood, obtained from a patient whose treatment included radiotherapy and nephrectomy. These receptors all stem from a woman aged 45-60 years with renal cell carcinoma.

The chain joins TRBV19 to TRBJ1-2; D is possibly TRBD1 (5 bases). The CDR3 loop spans 12 amino acids. Per the germline V gene, CDR1 is LNHDA and CDR2 is SQIVND (reference sequence). Trimming shortened V by 4 bases and J by 7 bases, and 10 bases separated the two germline ends. CDR3 bases: TGTGCCAGTAGTACCGTGCAGGGTGGCTACACCTTC. This encodes CASSTVQGGYTF.

V gene TRBV7-3 combines with J gene TRBJ1-2; D unclear. The CDR3 runs to 13 residues. CDR1 SGHTA and CDR2 FQGTGA come from the germline V gene. Trimming removed 3 bases from V and 1 base from J, with 6 bases in between. DNA for the CDR3: TGTGCCAGCAGCTTCGGACTTAACTATGGCTACACCTTC. It translates to CASSFGLNYGYTF.

In its sample, this clone was seen once. The chain recombines TRBV5-6 with TRBJ1-2; 10 bases map to TRBD1. In germline, CDR1 is SGHDT, CDR2 YYEEEE. V was clipped by 0 bases and J by 8 bases; unmatched bases: 10. The CDR3 spans 16 residues. In DNA form, the CDR3 reads TGTGCCAGCAGCTTGGTGTCGGGACAGGGGAGTGGAGGCTACACCTTC. Its translation is CASSLVSGQGSGGYTF.

The V call is TRBV6-5, the J call TRBJ2-4, with 9 bases aligning to TRBD1. The V gene end was trimmed by 7 bases and the J gene end by 4 bases; junction bases not matched to a gene: 2. The CDR3 loop spans 13 amino acids. Germline loops: CDR1 MNHEY, CDR2 SVGAGI. CDR3 nucleotides: TGTGCCAGCACCGACAGGGGGAAAAACATTCAGTACTTC. It translates to CASTDRGKNIQYF.

This chain connects TRBV19 to TRBJ1-1; D perhaps matches TRBD1 (6 bases). The CDR3 has 14 amino acids. The V gene lost 6 bases and the J gene lost 1 base, with 12 bases spanning the gap. Germline CDR1 and CDR2: LNHDA and SQIVND (reference sequence). The CDR3 sequence is CASSITGWNTEAFF. The CDR3 DNA reads as TGTGCCAGTAGCATAACAGGGTGGAACACTGAAGCTTTCTTT.

CDR3 DNA: TGTGCCAGCAGCTTCAGCTCCTACGAGCAGTACTTC. Translated, it gives CASSFSSYEQYF. The chain couples TRBV5-4 to TRBJ2-7, with D unresolved. The V gene's germline CDR1 is SGHNT and CDR2 YYREEE (reference sequence). The CDR3 has 12 amino acids. The V gene lost 2 bases and the J gene lost 0 bases, with 3 bases spanning the gap.

This chain links TRBV25-1 with TRBJ1-2, with TRBD1 matching 7 bases. CDR1 is MGHDK and CDR2 is SYGVNS in the germline V gene. Germline trimming cut 3 bases from V and 2 bases from J; bases unmatched to any gene: 6. The CDR3 has 15 amino acids. The CDR3 sequence is CASSDPLGQNYGYTF. In DNA form, the CDR3 reads TGTGCCAGCAGTGATCCACTGGGACAGAACTATGGCTACACCTTC.

This clone was seen only a few times. The chain carries TRBV2 and TRBJ2-5; D not certain. Germline CDR1 is SNHLY and CDR2 is FYNNEI. This CDR3 contains 11 residues. Trimming stripped 3 bases from V and 3 bases from J, with 2 bases between. CDR3 DNA: TGTGCCAGCAGTGAGGAAGAGACCCAGTACTTC. Protein sequence: CASSEEETQYF.

The chain links TRBV19 to TRBJ1-4; TRBD1 is a possible D gene (5 bases). Trimming pared 5 bases from V and 8 bases from J, leaving 12 bases between. The germline CDR1 and CDR2 sequences are LNHDA and SQIVND (reference sequence). The CDR3 is 13 amino acids. The CDR3 DNA is TGTGCCAGTAGTCCGGACTGGGGCGAAAAACTGTTTTTT. This codes for CASSPDWGEKLFF.

J is TRBJ1-2 and V is TRBV19; tentatively, D is TRBD1 (6 bases). The CDR3 sequence is 13 residues long. Germline-derived CDR1 and CDR2 are LNHDA and SQIVND (reference sequence). The V gene lost 4 bases and the J gene lost 8 bases, with 14 bases spanning the gap. CDR3 sequence: CASSKQGLRGYTF. Written as DNA, the CDR3 is TGTGCCAGTAGTAAACAGGGTCTAAGAGGCTACACCTTC.

V usage is TRBV29-1 and J usage is TRBJ2-6; D gene unclear. Germline lookup yields CDR1 SQVTM and CDR2 ANQGSEA. The CDR3 has 13 residues. The V end lost 4 bases, the J end lost 4 bases, and 8 bases lay between the germline ends. Here the CDR3 DNA reads TGCAGCGTTGGGGTTTCGGGGGCCAACGTCCTGACTTTC. Translated: CSVGVSGANVLTF.

The chain employs TRBV5-6 and TRBJ2-7; D uncertain. Germline V gives CDR1 SGHDT, CDR2 YYEEEE. V was trimmed by 5 bases and J by 2 bases, leaving 11 bases between them. The CDR3 spans 13 residues. This CDR3 reads CASSPGATYEQYF. CDR3 DNA sequence: TGTGCCAGCAGTCCGGGCGCCACCTACGAGCAGTACTTC.

This chain uses TRBV29-1 with TRBJ1-2; the match to TRBD1 covers 9 bases. The CDR3 totals 16 residues. V gave up 1 base and J gave up 3 bases; unmatched junction bases: 9. Per germline, CDR1 SQVTM and CDR2 ANQGSEA. This CDR3 is CSVEAPPGQGHYGYTF. Here the CDR3 DNA reads TGCAGCGTTGAAGCCCCGCCCGGACAGGGGCACTATGGCTACACCTTC.

The chain uses TRBV19 and TRBJ2-7, with 12 bases matching TRBD1. The V gene end was trimmed by 3 bases and the J gene end by 4 bases; junction bases not matched to a gene: 7. This CDR3 spans 16 amino acids. Germline values: CDR1 LNHDA, CDR2 SQIVND (reference sequence). The CDR3 region is CASSIGGQGAWYEQYF. CDR3 nucleotides: TGTGCCAGTAGTATTGGGGGACAGGGGGCATGGTACGAGCAGTACTTC.